This T cell receptor (beta chain) originates from a study of shared clonotypes between healthy human individuals. Study-wide context: Each donor contributed plates that comprised three CD4 naive, three CD4 memory, two CD8 naive and one CD8 memory.

The trim removed 3 bases at V and 2 bases at J, leaving 4 bases unmatched. The CDR3 has 19 residues. Germline V CDR1 and CDR2: ENHRY, SYGVKD. As concerns this clone: Its antigen remains unidentified.

Only Caucasian adults living in Nashville, Tennessee served as donors. The method was immunoSEQ multiplex PCR; TCRdb's version includes in-frame clones alone and lacks a portion of them. Altogether millions of clones are present, approximately 90% being singletons, with the ten largest covering over 0.12%. Overall study results and limits: The diversity represented, both genetic and in exposure history, was limited by few donors.

J is TRBJ2-6 and V is TRBV10-3, with 16 bases fitting TRBD2. Sequenced sample: naive CD4+ T cells sorted from blood. Subset described: CD45RA+ positively selected. The clonotype was recovered from a man aged 18 to 35 in good health. The chain's CDR3 is CAISDWGTSGRAGANVLTF. CDR3 coding DNA: TGTGCCATCAGTGATTGGGGGACTAGCGGGAGGGCTGGGGCCAACGTCCTGACTTTC.